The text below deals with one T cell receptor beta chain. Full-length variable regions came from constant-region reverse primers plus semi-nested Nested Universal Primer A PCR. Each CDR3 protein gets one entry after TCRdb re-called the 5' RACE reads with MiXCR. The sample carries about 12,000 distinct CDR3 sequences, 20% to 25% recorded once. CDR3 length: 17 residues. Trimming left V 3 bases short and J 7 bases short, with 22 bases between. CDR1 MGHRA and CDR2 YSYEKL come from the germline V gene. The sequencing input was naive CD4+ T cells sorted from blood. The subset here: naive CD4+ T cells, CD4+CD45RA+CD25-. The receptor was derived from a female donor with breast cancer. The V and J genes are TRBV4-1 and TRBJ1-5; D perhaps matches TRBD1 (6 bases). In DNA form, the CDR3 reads TGCGCCAGCAGCCACGAAGTGTTGGGGGCGCCGGGACAGCCCCAGCATTTT. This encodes CASSHEVLGAPGQPQHF.